These 27 T cell receptor beta chains originate from one sample sequenced in a study of OX40 agonist ivuxolimab in advanced cancers. TCRdb's copy holds only in-frame clones and misses some; the assay was immunoSEQ multiplex PCR. Among tens of thousands of clones listed, around nine tenths were seen once. The sample in question was CD4+ or CD8+ T cells sorted from blood, obtained in a trial of the OX40 agonist ivuxolimab. These receptors all stem from an adult with an advanced solid tumor such as melanoma, head and neck, liver or kidney cancer.

The chain carries TRBV30 and TRBJ1-3; no clear D gene. CDR3 length equals 12 residues. The germline V gene has CDR1 GTSNPN and CDR2 SVGIG (reference sequence). Trimming removed 4 bases at V and 4 bases at J, with 8 bases between. The CDR3 coding sequence is TGTGCCTGGATTACCGGAGGAAACACCATATATTTT. It codes for CAWITGGNTIYF.

The gene calls are TRBV30 and TRBJ2-2; possibly TRBD1 for D (5 bases). Trimming removed 4 bases from V and 6 bases from J, with 12 bases in between. Germline values: CDR1 GTSNPN, CDR2 SVGIG (reference sequence). This CDR3 contains 13 residues. CDR3 in amino acids: CAWTRVAAGELFF. The CDR3 coding sequence is TGTGCCTGGACCAGGGTTGCGGCCGGGGAGCTGTTTTTT.

The chain combines TRBV11-2 with TRBJ1-1, with D unclear. In germline, CDR1 is SGHAT, CDR2 FQNNGV. V was pared by 0 bases and J by 7 bases, with 3 bases between. The CDR3 is made up of 11 amino acids. CDR3 residues: CASSLESEAFF. For the CDR3, the DNA is TGTGCCAGCAGCTTAGAAAGTGAAGCTTTCTTT.

V is TRBV6-5 and J is TRBJ2-7; the match to TRBD2 covers 9 bases. V trimming: 6 bases; J trimming: 2 bases; junction bases outside the gene matches: 8. CDR1 MNHEY and CDR2 SVGAGI come from the germline V gene. The CDR3 length is 15 residues. The CDR3 DNA sequence: TGTGCCAGCAGCAGGCTGGCGGGAGGGGCCTACGAGCAGTACTTC. As protein: CASSRLAGGAYEQYF.

The chain carries TRBV13 and TRBJ2-5; 8 bases line up with TRBD2. Germline lookup yields CDR1 PRHDT and CDR2 FYEKMQ (reference sequence). After removal of 5 bases from V and 5 bases from J, the junction contained 16 bases not matched to a gene. The CDR3 is 17 residues long. The chain's CDR3 is CASSALLAVLKGETQYF. CDR3 nucleotide sequence: TGTGCCAGCAGCGCCCTACTAGCGGTTCTTAAGGGGGAGACCCAGTACTTC. Full variable domain (rest looked up from reference TRBV13 and TRBJ2-5): AAGVIQSPRHLIKEKRETATLKCYPIPRHDTVYWYQQGPGQDPQFLISFYEKMQSDKGSIPDRFSAQQFSDYHSELNMSSLELGDSALYFCASSALLAVLKGETQYFGPGTRLLVL.

DNA of the CDR3: TGTGCCACCCGACAGAATAACATTCAGTACTTC. Protein sequence: CATRQNNIQYF. The genes are TRBV10-3 and TRBJ2-4, with D perhaps matching TRBD1 (5 bases). Germline-derived CDR1 and CDR2 are ENHRY and SYGVKD. The length of the CDR3 is 11 residues. V lost 10 bases and J 7 bases, leaving 11 bases between the germline ends.

The chain uses TRBV28 and TRBJ2-3; 7 bases fit TRBD2. This CDR3 is 15 amino acids long. Germline V gene data show CDR1 as MDHEN and CDR2 as SYDVKM. V lost 5 bases, J lost 1 base, and 6 bases stayed unmatched. The CDR3 DNA reads TGTGCCAGCAGTCCAGGACTAGGCGGCACAGATACGCAGTATTTT. Encoded protein: CASSPGLGGTDTQYF.

This chain joins TRBV7-2 and TRBJ2-3; the D gene is possibly TRBD1 (6 bases). The CDR3 is 13 amino acids. CDR1 and CDR2 from the germline V gene are SGHTA and FQGNSA. V was clipped by 9 bases and J by 3 bases, with 13 bases between them. CDR3 nucleotides: TGTGCCAGTTCCCTAGGGGGTACAGATACGCAGTATTTT. This sequence encodes CASSLGGTDTQYF.

V is TRBV11-3 and J is TRBJ1-2; TRBD1 is a possible D gene (6 bases). V shed 4 bases and J shed 8 bases, with 20 bases lying between them. The CDR3 has 15 residues. Germline V gene lookup returns CDR1 SGHNT and CDR2 YENEEA. The CDR3 loop is CASSSGTGHSVGYTF. The CDR3 DNA reads as TGTGCCAGCAGCTCCGGGACGGGACATTCGGTGGGCTACACCTTC. The full variable domain, in which reference TRBV11-3 and TRBJ1-2 provide the parts outside the CDR3, is EAGVVQSPRYKIIEKKQPVAFWCNPISGHNTLYWYLQNLGQGPELLIRYENEEAVDDSQLPKDRFSAERLKGVDSTLKIQPAELGDSAVYLCASSSGTGHSVGYTFGSGTRLTVV.

The chain carries TRBV19 and TRBJ2-7; 7 positions agree with TRBD1. Germline V gene data show CDR1 as LNHDA and CDR2 as SQIVND (reference sequence). The CDR3 is 16 residues long. J was trimmed by 4 bases and V by 5 bases; bases with no gene match: 14. CDR3 nucleotide sequence: TGTGCCAGTAGTGGGGTAGGGGGCGGTCGAAGATACGAGCAGTACTTC. Residues: CASSGVGGGRRYEQYF.

The gene calls are TRBV29-1 and TRBJ2-4; possible D gene TRBD1, 6 bases. V lost 4 bases, J lost 8 bases, and 15 bases lay in between. CDR3 length: 13 amino acids. CDR1 is SQVTM, CDR2 ANQGSEA, per germline. CDR3 protein: CSVVSTGLDIQYF. CDR3 sequence (DNA): TGCAGCGTTGTCAGCACAGGGTTGGACATTCAGTACTTC.

V usage is TRBV19 and J usage is TRBJ2-1; 8 bases are shared with TRBD2. This CDR3 has 15 residues. Germline lookup yields CDR1 LNHDA and CDR2 SQIVND (reference sequence). V trimming: 5 bases; J trimming: 8 bases; junction bases outside the gene matches: 11. This chain's CDR3 is CASSLSGLVTYEQFF. CDR3 nucleotide sequence: TGTGCCAGTAGTCTCTCGGGACTAGTGACGTATGAGCAGTTCTTC. Together with reference TRBV19 and TRBJ2-1, the CDR3 gives the full variable domain: DGGITQSPKYLFRKEGQNVTLSCEQNLNHDAMYWYRQDPGQGLRLIYYSQIVNDFQKGDIAEGYSVSREKKESFPLTVTSAQKNPTAFYLCASSLSGLVTYEQFFGPGTRLTVL.

The chain has TRBV18 and TRBJ1-3, with TRBD1 matching over 8 bases. This CDR3 has 19 amino acids. Trimming removed 3 bases from V and 0 bases from J; junction bases left unmatched: 13. From germline, CDR1 is KGHSH and CDR2 LQKENI. The CDR3 coding sequence is TGTGCCAGCTCACCGCCGATCGGGACAGGTACTTACTCTGGAAACACCATATATTTT. Translation gives CASSPPIGTGTYSGNTIYF.

V is TRBV19 and J is TRBJ2-5; 11 nucleotides agree with TRBD1. Trimming took 4 bases from V and 4 from J; bases not matched to a gene: 2. The CDR3 is 14 residues long. Germline assignment: CDR1 LNHDA and CDR2 SQIVND (reference sequence). This chain's CDR3 is CASSTGTGGETQYF. For the CDR3, the DNA is TGTGCCAGTAGTACCGGGACAGGGGGAGAGACCCAGTACTTC.

The rearrangement links TRBV5-6 to TRBJ2-2, with 9 nucleotides matching TRBD1. The CDR3 runs to 15 residues. Germline CDR1 SGHDT, CDR2 YYEEEE. The V segment lost 5 bases and the J segment 5 bases; nucleotides outside the gene matches: 7. This CDR3 is CASRGQGFSTGELFF. DNA of the CDR3: TGTGCCAGCAGAGGACAGGGGTTTTCGACCGGGGAGCTGTTTTTT.

The count of this clone is one. This sequence joins TRBV7-2 and TRBJ2-1; 15 bases align to TRBD2. The length of the CDR3 is 19 residues. After removal of 3 bases from V and 5 bases from J, the junction contained 11 bases not matched to a gene. Per the germline V gene, CDR1 is SGHTA and CDR2 is FQGNSA. The CDR3 is CASSFRGLAGGPGDNEQFF. The CDR3 coding sequence is TGTGCCAGCAGCTTCAGGGGACTAGCGGGAGGCCCGGGCGACAATGAGCAGTTCTTC.

This rearrangement joins TRBV5-1 to TRBJ2-2, with D tentatively TRBD1 (5 bases). Germline V CDR1 and CDR2: SGHRS, YFSETQ. Trimming removed 5 bases from V and 4 bases from J, with 9 bases in between. This CDR3 region has 13 residues. The CDR3 coding sequence is TGCGCCAGCAGAGACAGCTTCACCGGGGAGCTGTTTTTT. It translates to CASRDSFTGELFF. Variable domain in full (rest from reference TRBV5-1 and TRBJ2-2): KAGVTQTPRYLIKTRGQQVTLSCSPISGHRSVSWYQQTPGQGLQFLFEYFSETQRNKGNFPGRFSGRQFSNSRSEMNVSTLELGDSALYLCASRDSFTGELFFGEGSRLTVL.

The V and J genes are TRBV6-5 and TRBJ1-1, with no clear D. V lost 6 bases and J lost 6, with 8 bases in between. Germline CDR1 is MNHEY and CDR2 is SVGAGI. This CDR3 region has 11 residues. The DNA of the CDR3 is TGTGCCAGCAGGTCAGGAGCTGAAGCTTTCTTT. Amino acids: CASRSGAEAFF.

CDR3 sequence reads: CASRMDSTFRTDTQYF. Here the CDR3 DNA reads TGTGCCAGCAGGATGGACTCCACATTCCGCACAGATACGCAGTATTTT. The chain is built from TRBV27 and TRBJ2-3, with D possibly being TRBD2 (5 bases). The CDR3 is 16 residues long. Germline assignment: CDR1 MNHEY and CDR2 SMNVEV (reference sequence). The V gene lost 6 bases and the J gene lost 1 base, with 17 bases spanning the gap.

The chain links TRBV4-2 to TRBJ1-3; D is ambiguous. The germline V and J ends were trimmed by 0 bases and 2 bases, with 11 bases remaining between them. The CDR3 is 16 residues long. In germline, CDR1 is LGHNA, CDR2 YNFKEQ. The CDR3 sequence is CASSQDRLGPGNTIYF. CDR3 in DNA: TGTGCCAGCAGCCAAGACAGGCTTGGGCCTGGAAACACCATATATTTT.

This sequence joins TRBV10-3 and TRBJ2-1, with D unclear. Germline V gives CDR1 ENHRY, CDR2 SYGVKD. V lost 0 bases and J 10 bases, leaving 4 bases between the germline ends. The CDR3 contains 11 residues. The CDR3 nucleotides read TGTGCCATCAGTGAGTCTAGGGAGCAGTTCTTC. Residues: CAISESREQFF.

The V gene is TRBV7-8, the J gene TRBJ2-7; 12 nucleotides match TRBD2. The CDR3 extends over 15 amino acids. Germline CDR1 and CDR2: SGHVS and FQNEAQ. V lost 4 bases, J lost 2 bases, and 3 bases stayed unmatched. This chain's CDR3 is CASSSRTSGAYEQYF. In nucleotides, the CDR3 is TGTGCCAGCAGCTCGCGGACTAGCGGGGCCTACGAGCAGTACTTC.

CDR3 DNA sequence: TGTGCCAGCAGCTTAGGAATAGCGGCCGGATACAATGAGCAGTTCTTC. This codes for CASSLGIAAGYNEQFF. The genes are TRBV11-2 and TRBJ2-1; tentative D call: TRBD2 (6 bases). CDR1 is SGHAT and CDR2 is FQNNGV in the germline V gene. The CDR3 runs to 16 residues. The V and J ends lost 1 base and 4 bases respectively, with 14 bases between them.

This sequence joins TRBV7-2 and TRBJ2-3; D possibly corresponds to TRBD2 (5 bases). Germline assignment: CDR1 SGHTA and CDR2 FQGNSA. V was trimmed by 4 bases and J by 0 bases, leaving 5 bases between them. The CDR3 covers 13 residues. CDR3 protein: CASSWTSTDTQYF. CDR3 nucleotide sequence: TGTGCCAGCAGCTGGACTAGCACAGATACGCAGTATTTT. The full variable domain, in which reference TRBV7-2 and TRBJ2-3 provide the parts outside the CDR3, is GAGVSQSPSNKVTEKGKDVELRCDPISGHTALYWYRQSLGQGLEFLIYFQGNSAPDKSGLPSDRFSAERTGGSVSTLTIQRTQQEDSAVYLCASSWTSTDTQYFGPGTRLTVL.

The chain uses TRBV2 and TRBJ2-2; 10 nucleotides line up with TRBD1. V gave up 8 bases and J gave up 0 bases; unmatched junction bases: 3. The CDR3 runs 15 residues. Germline V gene lookup returns CDR1 SNHLY and CDR2 FYNNEI. CDR3 in DNA: TGTGCCAGCGCCGGGACAGGGGCGAACACCGGGGAGCTGTTTTTT. It codes for CASAGTGANTGELFF. The variable domain in full, with the rest retrieved from reference TRBV2 and TRBJ2-2, is EPEVTQTPSHQVTQMGQEVILRCVPISNHLYFYWYRQILGQKVEFLVSFYNNEISEKSEIFDDQFSVERPDGSNFTLKIRSTKLEDSAMYFCASAGTGANTGELFFGEGSRLTVL.

The chain has TRBV7-8 and TRBJ2-2; 7 positions agree with TRBD1. The CDR3 has 18 amino acids. The V gene end was trimmed by 5 bases and the J gene end by 6 bases; junction bases not matched to a gene: 18. Germline CDR1 reads SGHVS; CDR2 reads FQNEAQ. In DNA form, the CDR3 reads TGTGCCAGCAGCCATCAATATCCGGGACAGAGGAGGTCCGGGGAGCTGTTTTTT. Protein: CASSHQYPGQRRSGELFF.

The DNA of the CDR3 is TGTGCCAGCAGTGTTGGGACTAGCGGGAGGTACGAGCAGTACTTC. This encodes CASSVGTSGRYEQYF. The chain uses TRBV6-1 and TRBJ2-7; 15 positions agree with TRBD2. This CDR3 is built from 15 residues. V shed 4 bases, J shed 4 bases, and the junction held 2 bases outside the gene matches. The V gene's germline CDR1 is MNHNS and CDR2 SASEGT.